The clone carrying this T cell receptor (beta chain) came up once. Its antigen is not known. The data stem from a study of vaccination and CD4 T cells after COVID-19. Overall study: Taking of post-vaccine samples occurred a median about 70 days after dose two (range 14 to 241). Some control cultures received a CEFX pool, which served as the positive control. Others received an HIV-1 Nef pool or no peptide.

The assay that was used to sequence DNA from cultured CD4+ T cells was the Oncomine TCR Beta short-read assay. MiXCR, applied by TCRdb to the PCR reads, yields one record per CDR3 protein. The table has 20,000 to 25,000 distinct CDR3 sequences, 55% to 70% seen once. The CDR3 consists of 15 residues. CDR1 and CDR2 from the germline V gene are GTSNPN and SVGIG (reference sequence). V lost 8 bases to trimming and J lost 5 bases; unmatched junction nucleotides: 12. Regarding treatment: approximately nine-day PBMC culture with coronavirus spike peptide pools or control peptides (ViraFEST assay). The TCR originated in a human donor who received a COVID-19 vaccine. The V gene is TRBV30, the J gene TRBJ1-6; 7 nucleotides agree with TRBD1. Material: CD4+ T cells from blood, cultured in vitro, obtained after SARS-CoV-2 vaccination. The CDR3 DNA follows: TGTGCCAGAAAAACCTCCGGGACAGATAATTCACCCCTCCACTTT. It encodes CARKTSGTDNSPLHF.